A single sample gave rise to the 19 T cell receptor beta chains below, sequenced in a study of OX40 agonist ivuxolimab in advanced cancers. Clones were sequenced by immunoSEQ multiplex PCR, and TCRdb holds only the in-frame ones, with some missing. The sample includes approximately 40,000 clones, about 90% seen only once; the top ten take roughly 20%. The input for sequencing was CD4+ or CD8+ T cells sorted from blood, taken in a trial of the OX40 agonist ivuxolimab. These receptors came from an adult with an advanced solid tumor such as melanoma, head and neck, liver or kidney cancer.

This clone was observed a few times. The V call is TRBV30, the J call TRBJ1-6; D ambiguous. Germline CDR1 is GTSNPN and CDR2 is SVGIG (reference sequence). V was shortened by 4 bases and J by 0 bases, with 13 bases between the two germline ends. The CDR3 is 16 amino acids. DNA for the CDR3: TGTGCCTGGACTCTGGACCGGCCCTCCTATAATTCACCCCTCCACTTT. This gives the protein CAWTLDRPSYNSPLHF. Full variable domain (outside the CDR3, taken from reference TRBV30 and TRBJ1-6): SQTIHQWPATLVQPVGSPLSLECTVEGTSNPNLYWYRQAAGRGLQLLFYSVGIGQISSEVPQNLSASRPQDRQFILSSKKLLLSDSGFYLCAWTLDRPSYNSPLHFGNGTRLTVT.

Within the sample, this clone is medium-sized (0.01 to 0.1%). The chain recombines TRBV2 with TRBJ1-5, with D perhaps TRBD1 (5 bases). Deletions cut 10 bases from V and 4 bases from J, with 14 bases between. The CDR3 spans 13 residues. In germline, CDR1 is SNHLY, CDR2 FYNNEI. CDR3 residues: CATTIAGNQPQHF. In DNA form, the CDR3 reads TGTGCCACTACAATAGCAGGGAATCAGCCCCAGCATTTT.

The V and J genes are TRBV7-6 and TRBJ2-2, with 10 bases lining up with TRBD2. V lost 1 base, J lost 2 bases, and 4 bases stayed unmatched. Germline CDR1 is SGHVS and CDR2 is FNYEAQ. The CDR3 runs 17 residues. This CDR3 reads CASSLDSSGGNTGELFF. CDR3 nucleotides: TGTGCCAGCAGCTTAGACTCTAGCGGGGGAAACACCGGGGAGCTGTTTTTT.

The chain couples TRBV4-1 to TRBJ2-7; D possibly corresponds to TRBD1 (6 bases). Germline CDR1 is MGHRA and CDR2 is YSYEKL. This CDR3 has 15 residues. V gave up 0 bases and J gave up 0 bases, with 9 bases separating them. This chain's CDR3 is CASSQEGGRSYEQYF. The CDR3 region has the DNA TGCGCCAGCAGCCAAGAAGGGGGACGCTCCTACGAGCAGTACTTC.

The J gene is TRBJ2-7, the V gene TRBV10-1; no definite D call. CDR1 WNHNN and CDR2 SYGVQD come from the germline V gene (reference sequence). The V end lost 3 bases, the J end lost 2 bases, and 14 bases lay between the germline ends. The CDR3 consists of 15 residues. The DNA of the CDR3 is TGCGCCAGCAGTGATGACGCTGGAAGTACCTACGAGCAGTACTTC. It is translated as CASSDDAGSTYEQYF.

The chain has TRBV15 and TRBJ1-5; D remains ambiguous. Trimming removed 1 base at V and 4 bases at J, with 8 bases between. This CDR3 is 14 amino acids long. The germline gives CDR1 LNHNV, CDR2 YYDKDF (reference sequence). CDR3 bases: TGTGCCACCAGCAGAGGCGGGATTAATCAGCCCCAGCATTTT. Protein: CATSRGGINQPQHF.

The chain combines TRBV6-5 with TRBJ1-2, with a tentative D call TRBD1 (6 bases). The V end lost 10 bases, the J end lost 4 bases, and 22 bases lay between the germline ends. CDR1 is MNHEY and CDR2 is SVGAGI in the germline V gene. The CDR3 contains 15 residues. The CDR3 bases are TGTGCCACCCTTAATACGGACAGTGCATTCTATGGCTACACCTTC. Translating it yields CATLNTDSAFYGYTF.

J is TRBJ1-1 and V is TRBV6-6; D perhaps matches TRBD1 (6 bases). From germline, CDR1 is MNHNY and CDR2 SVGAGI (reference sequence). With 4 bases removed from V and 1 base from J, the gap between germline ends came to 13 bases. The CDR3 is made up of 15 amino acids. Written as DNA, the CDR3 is TGTGCCAGCAGTTCGCATACAGGGAGGAACACTGAAGCTTTCTTT. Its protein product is CASSSHTGRNTEAFF.

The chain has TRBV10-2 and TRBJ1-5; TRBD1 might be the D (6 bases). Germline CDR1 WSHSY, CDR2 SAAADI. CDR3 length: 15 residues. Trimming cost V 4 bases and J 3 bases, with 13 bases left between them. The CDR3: CASSAEGGVNQPQHF. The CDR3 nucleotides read TGCGCCAGCAGTGCCGAGGGGGGGGTCAATCAGCCCCAGCATTTT.

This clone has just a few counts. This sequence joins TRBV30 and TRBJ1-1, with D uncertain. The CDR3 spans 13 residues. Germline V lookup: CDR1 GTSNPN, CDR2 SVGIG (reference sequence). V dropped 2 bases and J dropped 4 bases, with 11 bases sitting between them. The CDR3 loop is CAWSRGPGTEAFF. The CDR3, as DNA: TGTGCCTGGAGTCGCGGGCCGGGCACTGAAGCTTTCTTT.

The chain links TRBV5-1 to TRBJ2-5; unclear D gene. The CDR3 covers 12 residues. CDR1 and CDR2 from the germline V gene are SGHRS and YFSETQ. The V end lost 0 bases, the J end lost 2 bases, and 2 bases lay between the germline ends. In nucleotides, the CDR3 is TGCGCCAGCAGCTTGGCTCAAGAGACCCAGTACTTC. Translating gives CASSLAQETQYF.

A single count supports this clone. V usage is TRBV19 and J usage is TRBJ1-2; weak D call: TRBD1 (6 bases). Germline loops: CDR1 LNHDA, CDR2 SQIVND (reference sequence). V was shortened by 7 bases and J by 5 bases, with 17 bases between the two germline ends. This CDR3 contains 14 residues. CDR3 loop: CASNPRGAQYGYTF. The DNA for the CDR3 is TGTGCCAGTAATCCAAGGGGGGCGCAGTATGGCTACACCTTC.

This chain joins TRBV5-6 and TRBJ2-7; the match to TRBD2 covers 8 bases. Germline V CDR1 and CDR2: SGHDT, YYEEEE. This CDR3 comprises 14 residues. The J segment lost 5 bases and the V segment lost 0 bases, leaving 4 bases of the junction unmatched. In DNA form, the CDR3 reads TGTGCCAGCAGCTTGGTGGTAGCGGGGAACGAGCAGTACTTC. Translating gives CASSLVVAGNEQYF.

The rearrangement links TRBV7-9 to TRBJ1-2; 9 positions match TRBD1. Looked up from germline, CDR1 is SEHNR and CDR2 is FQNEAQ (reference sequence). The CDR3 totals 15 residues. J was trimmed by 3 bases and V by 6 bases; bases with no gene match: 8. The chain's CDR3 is CASRSGQGSYYGYTF. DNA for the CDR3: TGTGCCAGCAGGTCGGGACAGGGTAGTTACTATGGCTACACCTTC.

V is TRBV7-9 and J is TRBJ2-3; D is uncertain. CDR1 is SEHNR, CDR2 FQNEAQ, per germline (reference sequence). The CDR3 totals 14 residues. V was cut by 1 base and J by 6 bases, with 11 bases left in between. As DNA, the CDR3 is TGTGCCAGCAGCTTAGAGGCACTCCTGGATACGCAGTATTTT. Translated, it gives CASSLEALLDTQYF.

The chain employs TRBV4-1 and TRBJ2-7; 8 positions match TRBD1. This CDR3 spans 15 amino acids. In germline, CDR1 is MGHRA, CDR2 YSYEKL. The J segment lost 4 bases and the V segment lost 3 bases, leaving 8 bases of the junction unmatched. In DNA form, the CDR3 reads TGCGCCAGCAGCCAGAGACTCGGGACAGGTTACGAGCAGTACTTC. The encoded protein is CASSQRLGTGYEQYF.

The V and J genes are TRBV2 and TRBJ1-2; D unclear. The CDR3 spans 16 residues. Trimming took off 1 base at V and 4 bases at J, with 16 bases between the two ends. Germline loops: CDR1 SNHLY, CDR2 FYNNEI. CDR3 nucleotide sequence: TGTGCCAGCAGTGAAGGGCCCGCAGCTGAATTCTATGGCTACACCTTC. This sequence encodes CASSEGPAAEFYGYTF.

CDR3: CASGLRPIYGYTF. The CDR3 bases are TGTGCTAGTGGTTTGAGACCGATCTATGGCTACACCTTC. The genes are TRBV12-5 and TRBJ1-2; no firm D call. The V and J ends lost 2 bases and 4 bases respectively, with 8 bases between them. The CDR3 consists of 13 residues. The germline V gene has CDR1 LGHNT and CDR2 FRNRAP.

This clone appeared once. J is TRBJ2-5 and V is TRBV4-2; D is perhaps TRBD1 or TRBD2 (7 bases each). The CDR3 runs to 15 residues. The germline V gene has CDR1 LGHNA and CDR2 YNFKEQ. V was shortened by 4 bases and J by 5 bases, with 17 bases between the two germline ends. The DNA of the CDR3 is TGTGCCAGCAGCCCATCAGGGGGGGTCGGGGAGACCCAGTACTTC. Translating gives CASSPSGGVGETQYF.